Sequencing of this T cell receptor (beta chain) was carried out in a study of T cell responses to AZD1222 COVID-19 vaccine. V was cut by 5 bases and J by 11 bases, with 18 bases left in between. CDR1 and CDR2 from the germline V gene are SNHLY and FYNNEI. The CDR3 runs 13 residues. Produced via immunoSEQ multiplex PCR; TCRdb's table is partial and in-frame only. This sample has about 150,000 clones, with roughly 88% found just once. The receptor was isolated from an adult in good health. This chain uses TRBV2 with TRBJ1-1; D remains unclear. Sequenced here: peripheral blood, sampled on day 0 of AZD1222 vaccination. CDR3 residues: CASSSDWGSAAFF. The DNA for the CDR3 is TGTGCCAGCAGTTCCGACTGGGGATCCGCGGCTTTCTTT. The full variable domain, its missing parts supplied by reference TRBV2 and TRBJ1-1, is EPEVTQTPSHQVTQMGQEVILRCVPISNHLYFYWYRQILGQKVEFLVSFYNNEISEKSEIFDDQFSVERPDGSNFTLKIRSTKLEDSAMYFCASSSDWGSAAFFGQGTRLTVV.